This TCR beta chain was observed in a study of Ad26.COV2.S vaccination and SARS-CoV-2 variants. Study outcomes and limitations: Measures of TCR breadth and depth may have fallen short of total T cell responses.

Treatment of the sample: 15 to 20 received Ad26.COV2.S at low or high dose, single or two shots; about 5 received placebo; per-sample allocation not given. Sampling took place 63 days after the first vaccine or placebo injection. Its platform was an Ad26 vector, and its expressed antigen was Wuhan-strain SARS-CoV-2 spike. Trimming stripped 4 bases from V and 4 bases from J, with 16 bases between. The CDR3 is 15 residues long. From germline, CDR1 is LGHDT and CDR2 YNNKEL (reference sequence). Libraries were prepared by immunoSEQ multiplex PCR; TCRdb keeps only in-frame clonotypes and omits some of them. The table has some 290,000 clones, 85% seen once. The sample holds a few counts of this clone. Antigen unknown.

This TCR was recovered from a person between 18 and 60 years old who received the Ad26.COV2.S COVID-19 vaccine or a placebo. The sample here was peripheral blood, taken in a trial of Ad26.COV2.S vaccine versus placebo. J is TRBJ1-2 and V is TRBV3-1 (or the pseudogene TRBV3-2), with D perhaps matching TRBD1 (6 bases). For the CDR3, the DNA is TGTGCCAGCAGCCTCCGGAGGGGGGGTTCCTATGGCTACACCTTC. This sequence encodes CASSLRRGGSYGYTF.